This TCR beta chain was recovered during a study of blood T cell repertoires in COVID-19 (TCRdb year 2020). In terms of the full investigation: The collaborator samples originated in the United States, Italy and Spain and spanned the acute and convalescent phases of COVID-19. The material from the prospective study consisted of cDNA or gDNA derived from T cells, B-cell-depleted T cells, or PBMCs. Subjects who had been exposed to COVID-19, were actively infected with it, or had recovered from it provided the deeply sampled blood TCRbeta repertoires that made up the dataset. The repertoires were released in a freely available public database meant as a resource for research on the immune response to SARS-CoV-2. The samples were drawn from two sources: the first 160 participants of the ongoing ImmuneRACE study, and about 1,300 subjects contributed by 6 global collaborators. The sample metadata nearly always contained a de-identified subject ID, COVID-19 status, age in years and sex. Where available, HLA class I and class II types were taken from metadata supplied by the sample provider and were not determined by assay-based typing. Overall study results and their limits: The amount of clinical and demographic metadata varied by source and participant and was provided uncurated.

The immunoSEQ Assay, a bias-controlled multiplex PCR, was used to amplify TCRbeta CDR3 regions from genomic DNA. Regarding the original processing steps: The number of nucleated cells in each sample was estimated by amplification of reference gene primers within the assay. To quantify the absolute abundance of each unique TCRbeta CDR3 rearrangement, sequence reads were collapsed and filtered. Productive Simpson clonality was computed per sample as the square root of Simpson's diversity index over productive rearrangements. TCRdb took this table from immuneACCESS and kept in-frame rearrangements with V and J called. Such tables lack part of the clones; where checked against another copy, unresolved V genes explain under half of the gap, and the rest is unexplained. V and J calls and clone size are copied from that table; D and trimming were computed from the DNA. Counted in this sample were some 110,000 clones; 80% of them appeared once. Approximately 16% of the sample is in the top ten clones.

About this clone itself: The antigen it binds to is not known. Per-base quality was not reported, and no clone a single base away is much larger than it.

Whole blood was collected in K2EDTA tubes by collaborating institutions according to the institutions' own protocols. For TCRbeta analysis, collaborators shipped samples as frozen whole blood, isolated PBMCs, or DNA extracted from either of those sample types. Including cysteine and phenylalanine, the CDR3 has 13 amino acids. Only the CDR3 DNA is retained, 39 bases long and in frame from the first base. Trimmed from V: 5 bases; trimmed from J: 3 bases; junction bases lacking a gene match: 3. Sample: peripheral blood. Recombination connected TRBV12-3 or TRBV12-4 to TRBJ1-1, and 7 junctional nucleotides match TRBD1. This TCR derives from a man aged 55-75 years with active or convalescent COVID-19. The CDR3 region has the sequence CASSITGDTEAFF. The sequenced DNA: TGTGCCAGCAGTATCACAGGGGACACTGAAGCTTTCTTT.